This is a list of T cell receptor beta chains from one sample in a study of blood T cells in healthy people across ages. One entry per CDR3 protein results from TCRdb running MiXCR on the 5' RACE reads. The sample yields about 780,000 distinct CDR3 sequences, approximately 24% seen once. The same data also contributed to another study, on T cells of mothers and their children.

Specimen: blood. Receptors originate from a boy younger than 18 in good health. CDR3s include the opening cysteine and the closing phenylalanine or tryptophan. A D gene is named only where the DNA matches it firmly.

.	TRBV2	TRBJ2-6	CATRPFGANVLTF
TRBD2	TRBV12-3/TRBV12-4	TRBJ2-3	CASRVAGGRRDTQYF
TRBD1	TRBV6-5	TRBJ1-1	CASRPQGRDTEAFF
.	TRBV6-1	TRBJ2-5	CASMGARETQYF
.	TRBV9	TRBJ2-5	CASSVAQLAAQETQYF
.	TRBV20-1	TRBJ1-1	CSARDHQVNTEAFF
TRBD1	TRBV6-5	TRBJ1-2	CASRSTGDHGYTF
TRBD2	TRBV20-1	TRBJ2-5	CSAGTSRKETQYF
.	TRBV6-6	TRBJ1-2	CASSFDGHGYTF
TRBD2	TRBV10-2	TRBJ2-7	CASSESRLALGYEQYF
TRBD2	TRBV2	TRBJ2-6	CARGTSSSGANVLTF
.	TRBV27	TRBJ2-6	CASRDSSGANVLTF
.	TRBV12-5	TRBJ1-5	CASGLATDTLSNQPQHF
.	TRBV7-3	TRBJ2-5	CASSLNVGGETQYF
.	TRBV2	TRBJ2-2	CAEAGDTGELFF
.	TRBV28	TRBJ2-7	CASSLRTLEQYF
.	TRBV9	TRBJ2-7	CASSVWASGFYEQYF
TRBD1	TRBV6-5	TRBJ2-7	CASSAGDREYEQYF
TRBD2	TRBV10-3	TRBJ2-2	CAISSTSGGNTGELFF
.	TRBV20-1	TRBJ2-2	CSASGAALGTGELFF
.	TRBV7-9	TRBJ1-6	CASRGPANSPLHF
TRBD1	TRBV7-6	TRBJ1-1	CASSLGQGAGTEAFF
.	TRBV12-3/TRBV12-4	TRBJ1-2	CASSSGVPAYGYTF
.	TRBV7-9	TRBJ1-2	CASSLGGSRVGYTF
.	TRBV12-3/TRBV12-4	TRBJ1-1	CASSFEGSAFF
.	TRBV2	TRBJ2-2	CASSELKRGELFF
TRBD2	TRBV18	TRBJ2-4	CASSPLAGENIQYF
.	TRBV5-5	TRBJ2-7	CASSVIGNSYEQYF
TRBD1	TRBV9	TRBJ2-5	CASSVEQGAGETQYF
TRBD1	TRBV7-2	TRBJ2-7	CASSLRRDREDEQYF
.	TRBV28	TRBJ2-5	CASSFQGKSQYF
.	TRBV7-9	TRBJ2-1	CASSRLGNGGDGEQFF
TRBD2	TRBV20-1	TRBJ2-7	CSARGGTSPNEQYF
.	TRBV2	TRBJ2-7	CASSDLAGYEQYF
.	TRBV9	TRBJ1-2	CASSGPGPGYTF
TRBD2	TRBV7-9	TRBJ2-4	CASSPQGGRAKNIQYF
.	TRBV24-1	TRBJ2-5	CATSDFGKEQYF
.	TRBV5-1	TRBJ1-4	CASSLGQTNEKLFF
.	TRBV12-3/TRBV12-4	TRBJ2-3	CASSPSASTDTQYF
TRBD2	TRBV4-2	TRBJ2-1	CASSQEAGGPNEQFF
.	TRBV9	TRBJ2-1	CASSVRGPYNEQFF
.	TRBV20-1	TRBJ1-2	CSARGQDLLGYTF
TRBD1	TRBV12-3/TRBV12-4	TRBJ2-3	CASRETGATDTQYF
TRBD1	TRBV6-1	TRBJ2-7	CAGSASGTGGNYGQYF
TRBD1	TRBV24-1	TRBJ2-5	CATSAGGETQYF
.	TRBV28	TRBJ1-6	CASSERETLHF
.	TRBV18	TRBJ2-1	CASSPPSENEQFF
.	TRBV24-1	TRBJ2-3	CATSAGRDTQYF
.	TRBV24-1	.	CATSALRDGSSYEQYF